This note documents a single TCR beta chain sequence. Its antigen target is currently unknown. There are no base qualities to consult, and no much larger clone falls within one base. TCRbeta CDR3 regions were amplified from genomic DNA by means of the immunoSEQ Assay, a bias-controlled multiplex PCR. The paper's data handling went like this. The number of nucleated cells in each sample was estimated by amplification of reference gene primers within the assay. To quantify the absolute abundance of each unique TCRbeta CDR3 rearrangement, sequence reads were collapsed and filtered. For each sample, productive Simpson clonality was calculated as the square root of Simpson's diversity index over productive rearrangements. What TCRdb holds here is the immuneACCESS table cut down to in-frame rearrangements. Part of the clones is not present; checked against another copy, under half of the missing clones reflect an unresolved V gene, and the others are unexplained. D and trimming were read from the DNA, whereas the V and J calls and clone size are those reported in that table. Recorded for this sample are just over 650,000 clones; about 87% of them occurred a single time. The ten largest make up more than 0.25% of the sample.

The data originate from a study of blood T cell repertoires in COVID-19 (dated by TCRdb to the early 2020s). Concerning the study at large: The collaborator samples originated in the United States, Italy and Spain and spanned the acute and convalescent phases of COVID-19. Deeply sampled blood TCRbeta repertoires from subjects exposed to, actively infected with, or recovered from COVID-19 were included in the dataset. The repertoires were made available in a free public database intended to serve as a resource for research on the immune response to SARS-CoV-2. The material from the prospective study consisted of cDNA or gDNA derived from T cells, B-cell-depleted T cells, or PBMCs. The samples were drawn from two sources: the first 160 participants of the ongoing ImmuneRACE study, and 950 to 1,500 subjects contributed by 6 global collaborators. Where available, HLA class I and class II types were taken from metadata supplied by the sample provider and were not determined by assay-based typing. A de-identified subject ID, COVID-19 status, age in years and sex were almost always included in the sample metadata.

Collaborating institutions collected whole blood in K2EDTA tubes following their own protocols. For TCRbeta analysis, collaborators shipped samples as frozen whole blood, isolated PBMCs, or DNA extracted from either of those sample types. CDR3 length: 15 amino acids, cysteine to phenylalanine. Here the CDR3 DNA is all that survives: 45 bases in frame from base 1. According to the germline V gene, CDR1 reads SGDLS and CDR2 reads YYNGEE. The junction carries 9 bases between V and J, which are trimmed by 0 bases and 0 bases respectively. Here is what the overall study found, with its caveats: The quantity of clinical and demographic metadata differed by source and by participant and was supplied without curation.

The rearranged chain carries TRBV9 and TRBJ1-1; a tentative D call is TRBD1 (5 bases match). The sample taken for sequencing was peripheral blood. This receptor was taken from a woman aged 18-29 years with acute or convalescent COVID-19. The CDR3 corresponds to CASSVGGGVNTEAFF. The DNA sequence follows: TGTGCCAGCAGCGTAGGGGGAGGGGTGAACACTGAAGCTTTCTTT.